This TCR beta chain was identified during a study of T cell responses to AZD1222 COVID-19 vaccine. The CDR3 extends over 16 amino acids. Per the germline V gene, CDR1 is SEHNR and CDR2 is FQNEAQ (reference sequence). The trim removed 5 bases at V and 7 bases at J, leaving 7 bases unmatched. Assay used: immunoSEQ multiplex PCR; TCRdb lists only in-frame clones, some missing. The sample contains approximately 140,000 clones, around 90% of which appear only once. The sequence came from an adult who received the AZD1222 COVID-19 vaccine. The chain recombines TRBV7-9 with TRBJ2-2; TRBD2 aligns across 13 bases. The sequencing here drew on peripheral blood, taken 28 days after the second AZD1222 dose. As DNA, the CDR3 is TGTGCCAGCAGCACCCGGACTAGCGGGAGCGGCGGGGAGCTGTTTTTT. Translated, it gives CASSTRTSGSGGELFF.